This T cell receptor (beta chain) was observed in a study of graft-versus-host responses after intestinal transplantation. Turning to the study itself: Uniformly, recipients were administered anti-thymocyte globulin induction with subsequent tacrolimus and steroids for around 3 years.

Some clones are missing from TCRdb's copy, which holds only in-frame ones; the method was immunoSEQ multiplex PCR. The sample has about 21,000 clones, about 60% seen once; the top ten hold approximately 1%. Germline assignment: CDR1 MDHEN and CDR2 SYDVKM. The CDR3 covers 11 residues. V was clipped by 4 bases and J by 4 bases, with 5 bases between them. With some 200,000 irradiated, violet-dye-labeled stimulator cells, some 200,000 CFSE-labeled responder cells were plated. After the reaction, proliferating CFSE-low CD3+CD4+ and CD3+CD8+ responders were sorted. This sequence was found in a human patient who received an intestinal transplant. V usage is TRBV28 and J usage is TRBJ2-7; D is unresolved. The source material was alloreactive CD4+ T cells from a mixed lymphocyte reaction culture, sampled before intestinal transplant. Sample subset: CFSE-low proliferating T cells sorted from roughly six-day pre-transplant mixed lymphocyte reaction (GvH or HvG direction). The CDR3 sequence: CASSYKYEQYF. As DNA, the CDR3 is TGTGCCAGCAGTTACAAGTACGAGCAGTACTTC. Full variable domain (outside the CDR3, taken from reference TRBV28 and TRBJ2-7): DVKVTQSSRYLVKRTGEKVFLECVQDMDHENMFWYRQDPGLGLRLIYFSYDVKMKEKGDIPEGYSVSREKKERFSLILESASTNQTSMYLCASSYKYEQYFGPGTRLTVT.